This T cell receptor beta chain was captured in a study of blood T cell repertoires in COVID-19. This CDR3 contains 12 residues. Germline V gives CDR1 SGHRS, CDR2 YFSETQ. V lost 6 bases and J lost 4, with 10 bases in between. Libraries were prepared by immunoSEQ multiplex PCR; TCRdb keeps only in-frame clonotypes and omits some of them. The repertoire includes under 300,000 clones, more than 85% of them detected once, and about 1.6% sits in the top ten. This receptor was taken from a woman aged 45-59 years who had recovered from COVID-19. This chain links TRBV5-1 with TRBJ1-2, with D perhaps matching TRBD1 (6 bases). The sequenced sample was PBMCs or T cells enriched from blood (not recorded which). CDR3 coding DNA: TGCGCCAGCAACAGGGAGGGCTATGGCTACACCTTC. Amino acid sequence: CASNREGYGYTF.